This entry features one T cell receptor (beta chain) sequence. This sample stems from a study of Ad26.COV2.S vaccination and SARS-CoV-2 variants. The treatment here: some 20 received Ad26.COV2.S at low or high dose, single or two shots; several received placebo; per-sample allocation not given. Specimen acquisition occurred on day 63 following the initial vaccine or placebo injection. Spike of the Wuhan-strain SARS-CoV-2 was expressed by an Ad26 vector, which formed the vaccine. Data came from immunoSEQ multiplex PCR; TCRdb stores just in-frame clones and leaves some out. The sample has about 330,000 clones; about nine tenths are singletons. Germline CDR1 is LGHNA and CDR2 is YSLEER. The V segment lost 3 bases and the J segment 2 bases; nucleotides outside the gene matches: 6. This CDR3 region has 15 residues.

This receptor was obtained from a person aged 18 to 65 who received the Ad26.COV2.S COVID-19 vaccine or a placebo. The chain combines TRBV4-3 with TRBJ1-2; TRBD1 matches at 7 bases. This material consisted of peripheral blood, taken in a trial of Ad26.COV2.S vaccine versus placebo. The CDR3 DNA sequence: TGCGCCAGCAGCCATTTCATGGGACAGAACTATGGCTACACCTTC. It yields the protein CASSHFMGQNYGYTF.